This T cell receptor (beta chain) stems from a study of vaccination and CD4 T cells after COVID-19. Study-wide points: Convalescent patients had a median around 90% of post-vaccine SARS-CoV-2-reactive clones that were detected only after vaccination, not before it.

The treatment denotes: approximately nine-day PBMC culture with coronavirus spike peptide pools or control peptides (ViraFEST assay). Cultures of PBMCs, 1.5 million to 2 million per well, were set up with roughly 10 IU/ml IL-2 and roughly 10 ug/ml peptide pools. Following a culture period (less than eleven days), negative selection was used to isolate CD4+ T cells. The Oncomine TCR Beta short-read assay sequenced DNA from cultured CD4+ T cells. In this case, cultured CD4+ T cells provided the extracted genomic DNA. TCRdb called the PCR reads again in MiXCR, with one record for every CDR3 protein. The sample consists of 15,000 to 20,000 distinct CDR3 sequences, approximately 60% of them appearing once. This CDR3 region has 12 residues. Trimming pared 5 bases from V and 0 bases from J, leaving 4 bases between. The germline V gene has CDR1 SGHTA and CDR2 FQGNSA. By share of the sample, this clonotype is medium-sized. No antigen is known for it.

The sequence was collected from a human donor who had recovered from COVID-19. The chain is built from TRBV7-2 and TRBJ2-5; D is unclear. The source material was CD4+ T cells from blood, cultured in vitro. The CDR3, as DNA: TGTGCCAGCAGCGCGTACCAAGAGACCCAGTACTTC. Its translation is CASSAYQETQYF.